Only a few counts were recorded for the clone carrying this T cell receptor beta chain. What it recognizes is unknown. The second PCR ran about 6 to 12 cycles with a sample-barcoded 5' primer and J-beta primers. One entry per CDR3 protein results from TCRdb running MiXCR on the 5' RACE reads. There are some 1.4 million distinct CDR3 sequences in the sample; about 43% occur only once, and 6.5% to 10% lies in the top ten. Investigators took approximately 10 milliliters of peripheral blood from every donor. This record comes from a study of blood T cells in healthy people across ages. Points from the study as a whole: Observed TCR beta diversity per million T cells went down as age went up. This fall followed a roughly linear course with age.

This CDR3 comprises 14 residues. Germline-derived CDR1 and CDR2 are MNHNY and SVGAGI (reference sequence). The V end was cut by 3 bases, the J end by 7 bases, with 14 bases between. This clonotype was obtained from a woman between 18 and 29 years old in good health. The chain employs TRBV6-6 and TRBJ2-3; D might be TRBD1 or TRBD2, each matching 5 bases. The sequenced sample consisted of blood. CDR3 DNA sequence: TGTGCCAGCAGTTATGGGGGTGTGAAAAATACGCAGTATTTT. The encoded protein is CASSYGGVKNTQYF.